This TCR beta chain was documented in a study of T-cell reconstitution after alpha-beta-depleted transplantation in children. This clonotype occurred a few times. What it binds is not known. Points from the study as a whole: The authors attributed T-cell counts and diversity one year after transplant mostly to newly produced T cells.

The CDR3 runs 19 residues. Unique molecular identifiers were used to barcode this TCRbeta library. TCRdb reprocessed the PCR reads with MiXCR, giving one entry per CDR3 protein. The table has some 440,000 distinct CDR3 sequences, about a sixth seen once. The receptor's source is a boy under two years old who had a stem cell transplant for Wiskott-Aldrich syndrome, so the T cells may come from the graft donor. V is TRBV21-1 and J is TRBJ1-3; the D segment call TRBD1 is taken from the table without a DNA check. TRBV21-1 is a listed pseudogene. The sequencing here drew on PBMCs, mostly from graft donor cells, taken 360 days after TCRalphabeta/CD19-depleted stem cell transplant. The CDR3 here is CASSKLRRGQLFSGNTIYF. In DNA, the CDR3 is TGTGCCAGCAGCAAACTCCGAAGGGGACAGTTGTTCTCTGGAAACACCATATATTTT.